These 14 T cell receptor beta chains originate from one sample sequenced in a study of radiotherapy plus CTLA-4 blockade in lung cancer. The table came from immunoSEQ multiplex PCR; TCRdb's copy has only in-frame clones and leaves some out. Of some 110,000 clones in the sample, approximately 77% were seen once. This material consisted of peripheral blood, taken from a patient treated with radiotherapy plus ipilimumab. Receptor source: a human donor with non-small cell lung cancer that progressed on radiotherapy plus ipilimumab. Some clones in this sample may be carry-over from other donors' samples.

The gene calls are TRBV7-3 and TRBJ2-1, with D maybe TRBD2 (5 bases). Germline V gene data show CDR1 as SGHTA and CDR2 as FQGTGA. With 6 bases removed from V and 5 bases from J, the gap between germline ends came to 23 bases. The CDR3 is made up of 17 amino acids. Written as DNA, the CDR3 is TGTGCCAGCAGGGGTTTAAAGGGAGCGGTTATACACAATGAGCAGTTCTTC. Translation gives CASRGLKGAVIHNEQFF.

The chain links TRBV6-5 to TRBJ1-6; no reliable D call. The CDR3 loop spans 16 amino acids. Germline V CDR1 and CDR2: MNHEY, SVGAGI. V gave up 2 bases and J gave up 2 bases, with 10 bases separating them. CDR3 bases: TGTGCCAGCAGTTACATGTCGGAAACCTATAATTCACCCCTCCACTTT. Its translation: CASSYMSETYNSPLHF.

The chain couples TRBV11-1 to TRBJ2-5; TRBD2 matches 14 bases. Per germline, CDR1 SGHAT and CDR2 FQDESV (reference sequence). J lost 3 bases, V lost 3 bases, and 0 bases had no gene match. The CDR3 spans 15 residues. The CDR3 protein is CASSLTSGGEETQYF. CDR3 nucleotides: TGTGCCAGCAGCTTGACTAGCGGGGGGGAAGAGACCCAGTACTTC.

The chain combines TRBV11-3 with TRBJ1-1; a weak D match, TRBD1 (6 bases). Between the trimmed V and J ends, which lost 1 base and 0 bases, there was a span of 6 bases. Germline V lookup: CDR1 SGHNT, CDR2 YENEEA. There are 14 residues in the CDR3. The CDR3 region is CASSLGQVNTEAFF. CDR3 bases: TGTGCCAGCAGCTTAGGACAGGTGAACACTGAAGCTTTCTTT.

The chain has TRBV11-2 and TRBJ1-6; TRBD1 is a possible D gene (5 bases). CDR1 and CDR2 (germline): SGHAT, FQNNGV. The CDR3 is made up of 15 amino acids. The V end was cut by 2 bases, the J end by 5 bases, with 10 bases between. CDR3: CASSLLGVDNSPLHF. The DNA of the CDR3 is TGTGCCAGCAGCTTATTGGGGGTAGATAATTCACCCCTCCACTTT.

This clone was found a few times. The chain is built from TRBV10-3 and TRBJ1-3, with unresolved D. The CDR3 covers 12 residues. Germline CDR1 is ENHRY and CDR2 is SYGVKD. The V end lost 1 base, the J end lost 9 bases, and 7 bases lay between the germline ends. CDR3 coding DNA: TGTGCCATCAGTGAGTACGGGAGCACCATATATTTT. Translation gives CAISEYGSTIYF.

This chain links TRBV11-2 with TRBJ2-3, with a possible D match to TRBD2 (6 bases). V lost 3 bases to trimming and J lost 6 bases, with 22 bases between them. The germline V gene has CDR1 SGHAT and CDR2 FQNNGV. The CDR3 consists of 17 residues. For the CDR3, the DNA is TGTGCCAGCAGCTTTTTCCGGAAGGGAGGAAGTGCGGATACGCAGTATTTT. Protein sequence: CASSFFRKGGSADTQYF.

The V gene is TRBV4-1, the J gene TRBJ2-1, with 12 bases fitting TRBD2. Germline assignment: CDR1 MGHRA and CDR2 YSYEKL. After removal of 1 base from V and 8 bases from J, the junction contained 12 bases not matched to a gene. This CDR3 is 18 amino acids long. The CDR3 loop is CASSQGGYTSGGLHEQFF. Here the CDR3 DNA reads TGCGCCAGCAGCCAAGGTGGATATACTAGCGGGGGGCTTCATGAGCAGTTCTTC.

The chain carries TRBV7-2 and TRBJ2-7; D is possibly TRBD1 (5 bases). The CDR3 length is 15 residues. V dropped 5 bases and J dropped 3 bases, with 17 bases sitting between them. Germline lookup yields CDR1 SGHTA and CDR2 FQGNSA. CDR3 region: CASSRYPTVGYEQYF. DNA of the CDR3: TGTGCCAGCAGCCGTTACCCGACAGTGGGCTACGAGCAGTACTTC. Based on the CDR3 plus reference TRBV7-2 and TRBJ2-7, the full variable domain is GAGVSQSPSNKVTEKGKDVELRCDPISGHTALYWYRQSLGQGLEFLIYFQGNSAPDKSGLPSDRFSAERTGGSVSTLTIQRTQQEDSAVYLCASSRYPTVGYEQYFGPGTRLTVT.

The chain is built from TRBV6-1 and TRBJ2-6; the D gene is possibly TRBD2 (5 bases). This CDR3 region has 15 residues. Trimming left V 5 bases short and J 4 bases short, with 12 bases between. Germline V gene data show CDR1 as MNHNS and CDR2 as SASEGT. The CDR3 DNA is TGTGCCAGCAGTCACGACTATTCCGGGGCCAACGTCCTGACTTTC. It encodes CASSHDYSGANVLTF.

This clone appeared a single time. The CDR3 bases are TGTGCCAGCAGCGCCGACAGGGGGAGGTTTACTGAAGCTTTCTTT. Its protein is CASSADRGRFTEAFF. This sequence joins TRBV7-9 and TRBJ1-1, with TRBD1 identical over 9 bases. This CDR3 spans 15 amino acids. V lost 5 bases to trimming and J lost 5 bases; unmatched junction nucleotides: 9. CDR1 and CDR2 (germline): SEHNR, FQNEAQ (reference sequence).

This clone is a singleton in its sample. This chain uses TRBV4-2 with TRBJ2-6; D is unresolved. V dropped 0 bases and J dropped 3 bases, with 6 bases sitting between them. This CDR3 is 15 amino acids long. CDR1 is LGHNA and CDR2 is YNFKEQ in the germline V gene. The CDR3 DNA follows: TGTGCCAGCAGCCAAGAGAACCGTGGGGCCAACGTCCTGACTTTC. Protein product: CASSQENRGANVLTF.

V is TRBV23-1 and J is TRBJ1-2; D gene unclear. TRBV23-1 is identified as an open reading frame with a role that is uncertain. The CDR3 is 14 amino acids. V was clipped by 0 bases and J by 4 bases, with 9 bases between them. The CDR3 DNA reads TGCGCCAGCAGTCAATCAACAAAAACCTATGGCTACACCTTC. It is translated as CASSQSTKTYGYTF.

V and J are TRBV5-4 and TRBJ1-2; maybe TRBD1 (6 bases). The V gene's germline CDR1 is SGHNT and CDR2 YYREEE (reference sequence). The V end lost 4 bases, the J end lost 2 bases, and 9 bases lay between the germline ends. The CDR3 loop spans 13 amino acids. CDR3 nucleotide sequence: TGTGCCAGCAGCCGGGACAACAACTATGGCTACACCTTC. Translating it yields CASSRDNNYGYTF.